A single sample gave rise to the 27 T cell receptor beta chains below, sequenced in a study of blood T cells in healthy people across ages. The use of a sample-barcoded 5' primer and a J-beta primer mix characterized a second PCR of roughly 6 to 12 cycles. TCRdb itself ran the 5' RACE reads through MiXCR, one entry per CDR3 protein. Found here are about 1,800,000 distinct CDR3 sequences, over 25% of them singletons; the top ten hold 7.7%. Material for sequencing was blood. Receptors were obtained from a woman under 40 in good health.

About this clonotype itself: A junction end diverges from the germline sequence, so it may reflect a read error. The genes are TRBV4-3 and TRBJ2-1; TRBD1 agrees at 7 bases. Per the germline V gene, CDR1 is LGHNA and CDR2 is YSLEER. This CDR3 contains 16 residues. CDR3 amino acids: CVSSQDLGTDYNEQFF. In DNA, the CDR3 is TGCGTCAGCAGCCAAGATCTGGGGACAGACTACAATGAGCAGTTCTTC.

This clonotype was counted ten times or more. This chain joins TRBV29-1 and TRBJ2-1; TRBD1 agrees at 8 bases. The trim removed 6 bases at V and 2 bases at J, leaving 9 bases unmatched. Germline V CDR1 and CDR2: SQVTM, ANQGSEA. The CDR3 extends over 15 amino acids. The DNA for the CDR3 is TGCAGCGTAGGATCGACAGGGGAGGCCTACAATGAGCAGTTCTTC. Translation gives CSVGSTGEAYNEQFF.

The chain combines TRBV12-3 or TRBV12-4 with TRBJ2-7; a possible D gene is TRBD1 (5 bases). This CDR3 region has 14 residues. The V end was cut by 5 bases, the J end by 2 bases, with 13 bases between. The CDR3 nucleotides are TGTGCCAGCAGTCGAAGGGGAAGAGCCTACGAGCAGTACTTC. Encoded protein: CASSRRGRAYEQYF.

This clonotype has only a few counts. This chain joins TRBV5-1 and TRBJ2-6, with a weak D call TRBD2 (5 bases). With 0 bases removed from V and 0 bases from J, the gap between germline ends came to 10 bases. The CDR3 extends over 17 amino acids. Germline-derived CDR1 and CDR2 are SGHRS and YFSETQ. The CDR3 coding sequence is TGCGCCAGCAGCTTGGCCGGGATCCCCTCTGGGGCCAACGTCCTGACTTTC. This encodes CASSLAGIPSGANVLTF.

There are a few counts of this clonotype. The V call is TRBV6-5, the J call TRBJ1-2; TRBD1 matches 9 bases. This CDR3 is built from 16 residues. V shed 7 bases and J 4 bases; nucleotides not matched to a gene: 13. From germline, CDR1 is MNHEY and CDR2 SVGAGI. In DNA, the CDR3 is TGTGCCAGCACGGGGGCGGTCGGGACAGGGAGCTATGGCTACACCTTC. Protein sequence: CASTGAVGTGSYGYTF.

This clonotype was picked up a small number of times. A much larger clone differs from this one at a single base, so this may be a read error. J is TRBJ1-4 and V is TRBV28; the D is unclear. This CDR3 contains 11 residues. Trimming shortened V by 2 bases and J by 8 bases, and 3 bases separated the two germline ends. The germline gives CDR1 MDHEN, CDR2 SYDVKM. The CDR3 coding sequence is TGTGCCAGCAGTTTAGAGGAAAAACTGTTTTTT. Its protein product is CASSLEEKLFF.

This sequence joins TRBV14 and TRBJ2-1, with D hard to call. Germline-derived CDR1 and CDR2 are SGHDN and FVKESK. The CDR3 is made up of 13 amino acids. The ends were cut back, 5 bases at V and 7 bases at J, with 12 bases in the middle. Here the CDR3 DNA reads TGTGCCAGCAGCACCCTTACTCGAAATGAGCAGTTCTTC. This gives the protein CASSTLTRNEQFF. The entire variable domain, with the rest obtained from reference TRBV14 and TRBJ2-1, is as follows: EAGVTQFPSHSVIEKGQTVTLRCDPISGHDNLYWYRRVMGKEIKFLLHFVKESKQDESGMPNNRFLAERTGGTYSTLKVQPAELEDSGVYFCASSTLTRNEQFFGPGTRLTVL.

This clonotype occurred a few times. V is TRBV11-3 and J is TRBJ1-1; D unclear. This CDR3 has 15 amino acids. In germline, CDR1 is SGHNT, CDR2 YENEEA. Trimming pared 0 bases from V and 7 bases from J, leaving 15 bases between. Here the CDR3 DNA reads TGTGCCAGCAGCTTAGATTCGTTGGGCGCAAGTGAAGCTTTCTTT. Translated, it gives CASSLDSLGASEAFF.

The chain combines TRBV2 with TRBJ1-4; D not certain. This CDR3 contains 15 residues. Between the trimmed V and J ends, which lost 7 bases and 0 bases, there was a span of 12 bases. Germline loops: CDR1 SNHLY, CDR2 FYNNEI. In DNA form, the CDR3 reads TGTGCCAGCACCGGCGACCGTGCAACTAATGAAAAACTGTTTTTT. It translates to CASTGDRATNEKLFF.

The table lists this clonotype with a few counts. CDR3 sequence: CASSLDRPTGELFF. The CDR3 region has the DNA TGTGCCAGCAGCTTAGATCGTCCCACGGGGGAGCTGTTTTTT. V usage is TRBV11-2 and J usage is TRBJ2-2; D uncertain. Germline V gives CDR1 SGHAT, CDR2 FQNNGV. This CDR3 comprises 14 residues. With 0 bases removed from V and 8 bases from J, the gap between germline ends came to 10 bases.

The chain links TRBV2 to TRBJ1-2; 7 nucleotides match TRBD1. Germline CDR1 reads SNHLY; CDR2 reads FYNNEI. The ends lost 7 bases at V and 3 bases at J; junction bases unmatched: 8. The CDR3 runs to 14 residues. CDR3 sequence reads: CASIETGIDYGYTF. The CDR3 DNA reads as TGTGCCAGCATTGAGACAGGGATTGACTATGGCTACACCTTC.

There are a few counts of this clonotype. A junction boundary mismatches the germline segment, possibly from a read error. V gene TRBV6-5 combines with J gene TRBJ2-1, with D unclear. Germline V gene lookup returns CDR1 MNHEY and CDR2 SVGAGI. This CDR3 has 12 residues. The CDR3 DNA is TGTGCCAGGGCACTATCCTCCAATGAGCAGTTCTTC. As protein: CARALSSNEQFF.

This sequence joins TRBV11-1 and TRBJ2-7; 7 bases match TRBD1. This CDR3 spans 16 amino acids. Germline CDR1 SGHAT, CDR2 FQDESV (reference sequence). Trimming at V came to 1 base and at J to 4 bases, leaving 10 bases not matched to a gene. The CDR3 DNA follows: TGTGCCAGCAGCTTAGATTTCGGGACAGAAACTTACGAGCAGTACTTC. This encodes CASSLDFGTETYEQYF.

This clonotype occurred a few times. This sequence joins TRBV12-3 or TRBV12-4 and TRBJ2-1, with 8 bases that match TRBD1. This CDR3 is 14 amino acids long. V was clipped by 8 bases and J by 7 bases; unmatched bases: 10. The CDR3 protein is CASLRRQGANEQFF. The CDR3 DNA sequence: TGTGCCAGCCTACGGCGGCAGGGGGCTAATGAGCAGTTCTTC.

The chain links TRBV15 to TRBJ1-5; D is undetermined. Germline V gene lookup returns CDR1 LNHNV and CDR2 YYDKDF (reference sequence). CDR3 length: 15 residues. Trimming pared 0 bases from V and 6 bases from J, leaving 12 bases between. This CDR3 reads CATSREQVGSQPQHF. The CDR3 DNA follows: TGTGCCACCAGCAGAGAGCAGGTAGGGAGTCAGCCCCAGCATTTT.

In its sample, this clonotype was seen a few times. The chain joins TRBV27 to TRBJ2-1; D not resolved. The ends were cut back, 5 bases at V and 4 bases at J, with 15 bases in the middle. Looked up from germline, CDR1 is MNHEY and CDR2 is SMNVEV (reference sequence). The CDR3 runs 15 residues. CDR3 region: CASSVARVGYNEQFF. The CDR3 DNA is TGTGCCAGCAGTGTCGCTCGGGTCGGATACAATGAGCAGTTCTTC.

V and J are TRBV29-1 and TRBJ2-1; 10 bases map to TRBD2. The CDR3 runs to 14 residues. J gave up 3 bases and V 6 bases, and 5 bases lay outside the gene matches. CDR1 and CDR2 (germline): SQVTM, ANQGSEA. The CDR3: CSVKAGGNYNEQFF. CDR3 coding DNA: TGCAGCGTGAAAGCGGGAGGGAACTACAATGAGCAGTTCTTC.

V is TRBV7-9 and J is TRBJ2-1; 12 bases are a match to TRBD2. The germline CDR1 and CDR2 sequences are SEHNR and FQNEAQ (reference sequence). V lost 3 bases to trimming and J lost 3 bases; unmatched junction nucleotides: 6. This CDR3 comprises 17 residues. The DNA of the CDR3 is TGTGCCAGCAGCTTGGGACTAGCGGGCCATGGCTACAATGAGCAGTTCTTC. This gives the protein CASSLGLAGHGYNEQFF.

V gene TRBV24-1 combines with J gene TRBJ1-6; D is perhaps TRBD1 (6 bases). Germline V gene data show CDR1 as KGHDR and CDR2 as SFDVKD. The CDR3 runs to 15 residues. Trimming took off 4 bases at V and 8 bases at J, with 14 bases between the two ends. CDR3: CATSDITGLDSPLHF. In DNA, the CDR3 is TGTGCCACCAGTGACATAACAGGGTTAGATTCACCCCTCCACTTT.

With regard to this clonotype: A much larger clone differs by one base, so this may be a read error. The genes are TRBV6-2 or TRBV6-3 and TRBJ2-7; TRBD2 matches 8 bases. Germline values: CDR1 MNHEY, CDR2 SVGEGT. This CDR3 has 16 amino acids. J lost 7 bases, V lost 5 bases, and 16 bases had no gene match. The CDR3, as DNA: TGTGCCAGCAGTCTATCCCCGGGACTAGGGAGCGGAGAGCAGTACTTC. It codes for CASSLSPGLGSGEQYF.

J is TRBJ1-2 and V is TRBV6-2 or TRBV6-3; the D is unclear. V lost 6 bases and J 8 bases, leaving 19 bases between the germline ends. In germline, CDR1 is MNHEY, CDR2 SVGEGT. The CDR3 is 14 amino acids. The DNA for the CDR3 is TGTGCCAGCAGGTCGCGCGGAACACTAATGGGCTACACCTTC. This translates into CASRSRGTLMGYTF.

V and J are TRBV12-3 or TRBV12-4 and TRBJ2-7; 11 bases align to TRBD2. Germline trimming cut 6 bases from V and 7 bases from J; bases unmatched to any gene: 11. The CDR3 length is 15 residues. This chain's CDR3 is CASRETSGGYNEQYF. The CDR3 DNA follows: TGTGCCAGCAGGGAAACTAGCGGGGGCTACAATGAGCAGTACTTC.

This clonotype has just a few counts. This chain connects TRBV28 to TRBJ1-5; tentatively, D is TRBD1 (6 bases). The CDR3 spans 15 residues. Per the germline V gene, CDR1 is MDHEN and CDR2 is SYDVKM. Trimming took 3 bases from V and 2 from J, leaving 11 bases between them. The CDR3 here is CASSLQGIRNQPQHF. CDR3 coding DNA: TGTGCCAGCAGTTTGCAGGGGATACGCAATCAGCCCCAGCATTTT.

The genes are TRBV20-1 and TRBJ2-1; 9 bases align to TRBD1. This CDR3 has 15 residues. With V trimmed by 3 bases and J by 6 bases, 9 bases remained unmatched. Looked up from germline, CDR1 is DFQATT and CDR2 is SNEGSKA (reference sequence). This CDR3 is CSARAPGQGLNEQFF. In DNA, the CDR3 is TGCAGTGCTAGGGCTCCGGGACAGGGTCTCAATGAGCAGTTCTTC.

The chain joins TRBV7-9 to TRBJ1-1; D not resolved. Trimming pared 11 bases from V and 1 base from J, leaving 14 bases between. The CDR3 spans 13 residues. CDR1 and CDR2 from the germline V gene are SEHNR and FQNEAQ (reference sequence). CDR3 DNA: TGTGCCTGCGGGCGAGGCGGGAACACTGAAGCTTTCTTT. It encodes CACGRGGNTEAFF.

This clonotype was found a few times. This sequence joins TRBV29-1 and TRBJ1-2; D may be TRBD1 (6 bases). The length of the CDR3 is 12 residues. The ends were cut back, 1 base at V and 7 bases at J, with 10 bases in the middle. The germline CDR1 and CDR2 sequences are SQVTM and ANQGSEA. DNA of the CDR3: TGCAGCGTTGAAGGGGGGCCGGTTGGCTACACCTTC. Its protein is CSVEGGPVGYTF.

This clonotype was detected only a few times. Here the CDR3 DNA reads TGTGCCAGCAGCGCCGGGGCCAGCGAGGCCTATGGCTACACCTTC. Amino acid sequence: CASSAGASEAYGYTF. This chain joins TRBV7-9 and TRBJ1-2; possibly TRBD1 for D (5 bases). The CDR3 is made up of 15 amino acids. Germline values: CDR1 SEHNR, CDR2 FQNEAQ (reference sequence). Trimming pared 5 bases from V and 4 bases from J, leaving 17 bases between.